Listed below are T cell receptor beta chains from one sample, sequenced in a study of shared clonotypes between healthy human individuals. Here immunoSEQ multiplex PCR was the method, and the copy in TCRdb shows in-frame clones only, minus some. The sample has roughly 2 million clones; almost 96% are singletons. Material for sequencing was naive CD4+ T cells sorted from blood. These receptors all come from a man aged 18 to 30 in good health. The conserved cysteine and the conserved F or W are not part of the CDR3 here.

v_gene,j_gene,CDR3aa
TRBV7-2,TRBJ2-5,ASSTTGGYQTQY
TRBV19,TRBJ2-6,ASSGEIPGANVLT
TRBV25-1,TRBJ2-3,ASRGQGTDTQY
TRBV6-1,TRBJ1-6,ASSSRDINSPLH
TRBV6-5,TRBJ2-1,ASSYSQVPYNEQF
TRBV4-1,TRBJ2-5,ASSQGLAGVGETQY
TRBV5-1,TRBJ2-2,ASSLSGGGELF
TRBV28,TRBJ2-6,ASIASGANVLT
TRBV18,TRBJ2-7,ASSPTRQGYEQY
TRBV28,TRBJ2-5,ASSFPTGLKYQETQY
TRBV28,TRBJ2-3,ASSDLGPRTDTQY
TRBV15,TRBJ2-5,ATSRIKDRGGETQY
TRBV29-1,TRBJ2-1,SVAEGSSYNEQF
TRBV27,TRBJ2-3,ASSTIMQAPDTQY
TRBV7-2,TRBJ2-7,ASSLDVLGGSKSYEQY
TRBV29-1,TRBJ2-1,SVQSSYNEQF
TRBV30,TRBJ1-3,AWGLTNSGNTIY
TRBV9,TRBJ2-3,ASSVGSRGTDTQY
TRBV2,TRBJ2-7,ASRGMVEQY
TRBV7-7,TRBJ1-1,ASSHPTGGNTEAF
TRBV9,TRBJ2-7,ASSSGGGLVDEQY
TRBV28,TRBJ1-1,ASSLGRPEAF
TRBV14,TRBJ2-7,ASSPMGQGLYEQY
TRBV27,TRBJ2-3,ASSPSKGWRESTDTQY
TRBV2,TRBJ2-1,ASSPTGPWGEQF
TRBV30,TRBJ2-2,AWSVIAGANTGELF
TRBV6-5,TRBJ1-5,ASSYSKQGGNQPQH
TRBV7-2,TRBJ2-7,ASSLAGLAGGADEQY
TRBV6-1,TRBJ2-7,ASSGPGTGSSYEQY
TRBV5-1,TRBJ2-7,ASSLASGGFSSYEQY
TRBV6-5,TRBJ1-1,ASSPRGGVNTEAF
TRBV7-6,TRBJ2-3,ASSPLGTSTDTQY
TRBV11-2,TRBJ2-1,ASSLEAGVNEQF
TRBV7-2,TRBJ1-6,ASTGTQHSPLH
TRBV25-1,TRBJ1-5,ASSEEVEGVVVWAQH
TRBV28,TRBJ1-4,ASSHLRQGTTNEKLF
TRBV29-1,TRBJ1-2,SVETGQGGGYT
TRBV5-1,TRBJ1-3,ASSSSSGLSGNTIY
TRBV28,TRBJ1-2,ASSPGTGIIYGYT
TRBV29-1,TRBJ2-2,SVGTLMSGELF
TRBV5-6,TRBJ1-2,ASSLAAWGANYGYT
TRBV4-3,TRBJ1-2,ASSREQGAYGYT
TRBV28,TRBJ2-7,ASCCSRTNYYEQY
TRBV7-2,TRBJ2-3,ASSLVEDTQY
TRBV30,TRBJ2-7,AWRLAEPYEQY
TRBV5-1,TRBJ1-2,ASSLGEPVYGYT
TRBV4-1,TRBJ1-6,ASSQVDRSSYNSPLH
TRBV30,TRBJ1-5,AWTNDLRGGQPQH
TRBV7-9,TRBJ1-5,ASSQTGNSNQPQH
TRBV18,TRBJ2-7,ASSPFDRVEQY